Presented here are 8 T cell receptor beta chains from one specimen sequenced in a study of cytomegalovirus exposure and HLA in healthy donors. The PCR had 60 Vbeta and 13 Jbeta primers. Here immunoSEQ multiplex PCR was the method, and the copy in TCRdb shows in-frame clones only, minus some. The sample contains some 150,000 clones, more than 75% of which appear only once. Sequencing was performed on PBMCs. The origin of the receptors is a man aged 25-45 years in good health and CMV-seropositive.

The chain combines TRBV18 with TRBJ1-4; D unresolved. The CDR3 spans 14 residues. Trimming took 3 bases from V and 0 from J, leaving 5 bases between them. Germline CDR1 and CDR2: KGHSH and LQKENI. The DNA of the CDR3 is TGTGCCAGCTCACCCGGGTCAACTAATGAAAAACTGTTTTTT. Its translation is CASSPGSTNEKLFF.

A single count supports this clone. CDR3 loop: CSVEDRYNEQFF. For the CDR3, the DNA is TGCAGCGTTGAGGACAGATACAATGAGCAGTTCTTC. This sequence joins TRBV29-1 and TRBJ2-1; D may be TRBD1 (6 bases). Trimming took off 3 bases at V and 4 bases at J, with 7 bases between the two ends. Germline CDR1 is SQVTM and CDR2 is ANQGSEA. The CDR3 covers 12 residues.

A few counts support this clone. The J gene is TRBJ1-1, the V gene TRBV5-1; D might be TRBD1 (6 bases). CDR1 SGHRS and CDR2 YFSETQ come from the germline V gene. Trimming left V 4 bases short and J 1 base short, with 14 bases between. There are 15 residues in the CDR3. CDR3 amino acids: CASSTDGQTNTEAFF. CDR3 DNA: TGCGCCAGCAGCACCGATGGACAGACGAACACTGAAGCTTTCTTT.

The V gene is TRBV9, the J gene TRBJ1-6, with 8 nucleotides matching TRBD1. The CDR3 length is 15 residues. Germline assignment: CDR1 SGDLS and CDR2 YYNGEE. V was pared by 0 bases and J by 7 bases, with 3 bases of the junction left unmatched. This CDR3 is CASSVVGQGNSPLHF. DNA of the CDR3: TGTGCCAGCAGCGTAGTAGGACAGGGAAATTCACCCCTCCACTTT.

The CDR3 DNA is TGTGCCAGCAGCCAGTACAGCGAGCAGTACTTC. Protein: CASSQYSEQYF. The chain combines TRBV6-5 with TRBJ2-7; D gene ambiguous. V lost 6 bases and J lost 6, with 9 bases in between. The CDR3 is 11 residues long. CDR1 is MNHEY, CDR2 SVGAGI, per germline.

The chain combines TRBV29-1 with TRBJ1-2; 8 positions agree with TRBD1. CDR1 and CDR2 from the germline V gene are SQVTM and ANQGSEA. This CDR3 comprises 13 residues. J lost 4 bases, V lost 7 bases, and 8 bases had no gene match. CDR3 sequence: CSATTGEGYGYTF. DNA for the CDR3: TGCAGCGCCACGACAGGGGAGGGCTATGGCTACACCTTC.

This chain joins TRBV4-1 and TRBJ2-7; 10 bases align to TRBD2. The V gene's germline CDR1 is MGHRA and CDR2 YSYEKL. J gave up 2 bases and V 0 bases, and 4 bases lay outside the gene matches. The CDR3 sequence is 16 residues long. The CDR3 nucleotides read TGCGCCAGCAGCCAAGAAATTAGCGGGAGGACCTACGAGCAGTACTTC. This codes for CASSQEISGRTYEQYF.

The chain joins TRBV11-3 to TRBJ2-1; a weak D match, TRBD1 (6 bases). The V end was cut by 6 bases, the J end by 1 base, with 13 bases between. The CDR3 has 15 residues. Looked up from germline, CDR1 is SGHNT and CDR2 is YENEEA. CDR3 DNA: TGTGCCAGCAGTTCGACAGGTCGATCCTACAATGAGCAGTTCTTC. Protein: CASSSTGRSYNEQFF.